This TCR beta chain was captured in a study of cytomegalovirus exposure and HLA in healthy donors. About the study: Of a few hundred genotyped donors, approximately 80% clustered with self-reported Caucasian donors.

The CDR3 has 16 amino acids. Germline V gives CDR1 SGHDT, CDR2 YYEEEE. J gave up 1 base and V 5 bases, and 9 bases lay outside the gene matches. The sample holds one count of this clone. The PCR employed 60 Vbeta primers together with 13 Jbeta primers. TCRdb's table, derived via immunoSEQ multiplex PCR, lists solely in-frame clones and lacks some. The sample includes approximately 100,000 clones, approximately 80% of them seen just once. Sequencing was performed on PBMCs. This receptor was obtained from a female donor in good health and CMV-seropositive. The chain uses TRBV5-6 and TRBJ2-3; TRBD2 matches at 8 bases. The CDR3, as DNA: TGTGCCAGCAGGAAAGGGCGGGGGGAGCGCACAGATACGCAGTATTTT. Translation: CASRKGRGERTDTQYF.